The present entry profiles one TCR beta chain with its context. This clone is a singleton in its sample. Its antigen target is currently unknown. No much larger clonotype is one base removed from it; base qualities were not supplied. Collaborating institutions collected whole blood in K2EDTA tubes following their own protocols. For TCRbeta analysis, collaborator samples were shipped as frozen whole blood, as isolated PBMCs, or as DNA extracted from either sample type. TCRbeta CDR3 regions were amplified from genomic DNA using the immunoSEQ Assay, a bias-controlled multiplex PCR. The paper's processing steps were these. The number of nucleated cells in each sample was estimated by amplification of reference gene primers within the assay. To quantify the absolute abundance of each unique TCRbeta CDR3 rearrangement, sequence reads were collapsed and filtered. For each sample, productive Simpson clonality was calculated as the square root of Simpson's diversity index over productive rearrangements. Imported from immuneACCESS, the table was reduced by TCRdb to in-frame sequences with V and J called. These copies leave out some clones; in studies compared against another copy, an unresolved V gene accounts for under half, and the cause of the remainder is not known. V, J and clone size are taken as reported in that table, and D and trimming were inferred from the DNA itself. The sample table holds some 110,000 clones, of which roughly 86% were seen once. The ten most abundant clones make up 4.5% of the sample.

These data come from a study of blood T cell repertoires in COVID-19 (TCRdb year 2020). Concerning the study at large: Samples covering the acute and convalescent phases of COVID-19 were provided by collaborators in the United States, Italy and Spain. The repertoires were released in a freely available public database intended as a resource for research on the immune response to SARS-CoV-2. The prospective study material was composed of cDNA or gDNA derived from T cells, B-cell-depleted T cells, or PBMCs. Samples were obtained from the ongoing ImmuneRACE study (first 160 participants) and from 1,254 subjects provided by 6 global collaborators. Where available, HLA class I and class II types were obtained from metadata supplied by the sample provider rather than from assay-based typing. Deeply sampled blood TCRbeta repertoires from subjects exposed to, actively infected with, or recovered from COVID-19 were included in the dataset. Sample metadata almost always included a de-identified subject ID, COVID-19 status, age in years and sex. What the work shows at the level of the full study, not this receptor alone: The amount of clinical and demographic metadata varied by source and participant and was provided uncurated.

Relative to germline, V is 1 base shorter and J is 1 base shorter, with 7 bases between their ends. The CDR3 runs 14 residues from the cysteine to the phenylalanine. Only the CDR3 DNA stays, 42 bases, in frame from base 1. CDR1 and CDR2 are read off the germline V gene as MNHNS and SASEGT. The chain was built from TRBV6-1 and TRBJ1-1, with no confidently assigned D gene. Material: peripheral blood. This receptor was identified in a man in his forties with acute or convalescent COVID-19. The CDR3 loop reads CASSEVHQNTEAFF. The DNA is TGTGCCAGCAGTGAAGTACACCAGAACACTGAAGCTTTCTTT.